The next 29 T cell receptor beta chains were all read from a single sample in a study of shared clonotypes between healthy human individuals. Profiled with immunoSEQ multiplex PCR; TCRdb holds only in-frame clones, not every one. The sample holds about 2.4 million clones, over 85% seen once. The sequenced sample consisted of naive CD4+ T cells from PBMCs. Specified subset: CD45RA+ positively selected. The receptors here all came from a man younger than 30 in good health. Some clones in this sample may be carry-over from other donors' samples.

With regard to this clone: Other DNA variants within this sample encode the same CDR3. The rearrangement joins TRBV20-1 to TRBJ2-7; D not resolved. Trimming cost V 3 bases and J 0 bases, with 0 bases left between them. The CDR3 is 10 residues long. Germline V lookup: CDR1 DFQATT, CDR2 SNEGSKA (reference sequence). In DNA form, the CDR3 reads TGCAGTGCTAGCTCCTACGAGCAGTACTTC. Translation: CSASSYEQYF.

The rearrangement uses TRBV6-4 and TRBJ1-2; TRBD1 is a possible D gene (5 bases). This CDR3 region has 15 residues. Deletions cut 6 bases from V and 4 bases from J, with 18 bases between. Germline V gene data show CDR1 as MRHNA and CDR2 as SNTAGT. CDR3 sequence: CASSEGVGRVYGYTF. In DNA, the CDR3 is TGTGCCAGCAGCGAGGGCGTAGGCAGGGTCTATGGCTACACCTTC.

The chain carries TRBV5-8 and TRBJ1-1; no definite D call. Trimming removed 4 bases at V and 5 bases at J, with 9 bases between. There are 12 residues in the CDR3. Germline V lookup: CDR1 SGHTS, CDR2 YDEGEE. The CDR3 DNA reads TGTGCCAGCAGCCGTCTGGGGACTGAAGCTTTCTTT. Translated, it gives CASSRLGTEAFF.

CDR3 in DNA: TGTGCCAGTAGTATAACGAGCCAGGGGCATCGCAAAAACATTCAGTACTTC. Amino acid sequence: CASSITSQGHRKNIQYF. This sequence joins TRBV19 and TRBJ2-4; weak D call: TRBD1 (6 bases). V was cut by 2 bases and J by 3 bases, with 17 bases left in between. CDR1 is LNHDA, CDR2 SQIVND, per germline (reference sequence). The CDR3 runs 17 residues.

The chain links TRBV5-4 to TRBJ2-7, with TRBD1 matching 10 bases. This CDR3 comprises 15 residues. The trim removed 4 bases at V and 2 bases at J, leaving 6 bases unmatched. The V gene's germline CDR1 is SGHNT and CDR2 YYREEE (reference sequence). DNA of the CDR3: TGTGCCAGCAGCCAGAGACAGGGGGCAGCCTACGAGCAGTACTTC. It specifies CASSQRQGAAYEQYF.

The rearrangement joins TRBV27 to TRBJ1-1; the match to TRBD1 covers 7 bases. After removal of 6 bases from V and 6 bases from J, the junction contained 10 bases not matched to a gene. CDR3 size: 14 residues. Germline V CDR1 and CDR2: MNHEY, SMNVEV (reference sequence). CDR3 loop: CASRLWDSVSEAFF. The CDR3, as DNA: TGTGCCAGCAGGTTGTGGGACAGTGTGTCTGAAGCTTTCTTT.

The V gene is TRBV4-1, the J gene TRBJ2-7; D is perhaps TRBD2 (5 bases). The CDR3 length is 14 residues. V lost 4 bases to trimming and J lost 6 bases, with 16 bases between them. Looked up from germline, CDR1 is MGHRA and CDR2 is YSYEKL. CDR3 sequence reads: CASSPLGEGGEQYF. Written as DNA, the CDR3 is TGCGCCAGCAGCCCCCTCGGTGAGGGCGGCGAGCAGTACTTC.

The V call is TRBV2, the J call TRBJ2-5; 7 bases are a match to TRBD1. The CDR3 is made up of 14 amino acids. The germline CDR1 and CDR2 sequences are SNHLY and FYNNEI. V shed 5 bases, J shed 2 bases, and the junction held 5 bases outside the gene matches. The CDR3, as DNA: TGTGCCAGCAGTTACCCAGGGGGACAAGAGACCCAGTACTTC. Amino acid sequence: CASSYPGGQETQYF.

This chain links TRBV7-3 with TRBJ2-2; 8 nucleotides match TRBD2. This CDR3 spans 16 amino acids. After removal of 5 bases from V and 4 bases from J, the junction contained 9 bases not matched to a gene. Germline V lookup: CDR1 SGHTA, CDR2 FQGTGA. CDR3 sequence: CASSPPGGRSTGELFF. For the CDR3, the DNA is TGTGCCAGCAGCCCCCCTGGCGGGAGGAGCACCGGGGAGCTGTTTTTT.

V gene TRBV7-3 combines with J gene TRBJ1-4, with a possible D match to TRBD1 (6 bases). There are 14 residues in the CDR3. CDR1 is SGHTA and CDR2 is FQGTGA in the germline V gene. The V end lost 1 base, the J end lost 7 bases, and 10 bases lay between the germline ends. The CDR3 DNA reads TGTGCCAGCAGCTTAAGACAGGCTCGTGAAAAACTGTTTTTT. Protein: CASSLRQAREKLFF.

The chain employs TRBV13 and TRBJ2-5; tentatively, D is TRBD2 (6 bases). The J call may be faulty, since TRBJ2-7 better matches the DNA end. CDR3 length equals 14 residues. Germline V gene sequence: CDR1 PRHDT, CDR2 FYEKMQ (reference sequence). The CDR3 sequence: CASSRAGRRYEQYF. In DNA form, the CDR3 reads TGTGCCAGCAGCCGGGCGGGACGAAGGTACGAGCAGTACTTC.

A word on this clone: Other nucleotide sequences in the sample specify the same CDR3. The chain has TRBV7-8 and TRBJ2-1, with TRBD2 matching 9 bases. This CDR3 region has 16 residues. Germline V CDR1 and CDR2: SGHVS, FQNEAQ. V shed 1 base and J 3 bases; nucleotides not matched to a gene: 4. CDR3 nucleotides: TGTGCCAGCAGCTTAGTAGCGGGAGCAATCTACAATGAGCAGTTCTTC. Translated: CASSLVAGAIYNEQFF.

The V gene is TRBV5-4, the J gene TRBJ2-4, with a possible D match to TRBD2 (5 bases). The V gene's germline CDR1 is SGHNT and CDR2 YYREEE (reference sequence). V was cut by 0 bases and J by 0 bases, with 10 bases left in between. The CDR3 sequence is 16 residues long. The CDR3 spells CASSLAPEAAKNIQYF. CDR3 in DNA: TGTGCCAGCAGCTTGGCTCCGGAGGCAGCCAAAAACATTCAGTACTTC.

This chain joins TRBV10-3 and TRBJ2-5; no firm D call. V dropped 4 bases and J dropped 3 bases, with 9 bases sitting between them. Germline V gene data show CDR1 as ENHRY and CDR2 as SYGVKD. The length of the CDR3 is 13 residues. CDR3 nucleotides: TGTGCCATCAGTGGGAAAAAGGAAGAGACCCAGTACTTC. This translates into CAISGKKEETQYF.

V gene TRBV9 combines with J gene TRBJ1-5, with a weak D call TRBD1 (6 bases). CDR1 and CDR2 (germline): SGDLS, YYNGEE. This CDR3 is built from 16 residues. V lost 3 bases, J lost 2 bases, and 15 bases lay in between. CDR3 DNA sequence: TGTGCCAGCAGCGCTGGGGGGGCGTTAGGCAATCAGCCCCAGCATTTT. Translating gives CASSAGGALGNQPQHF.

The chain employs TRBV7-3 and TRBJ2-3; the D is unclear. Per germline, CDR1 SGHTA and CDR2 FQGTGA. The CDR3 has 13 residues. With 2 bases removed from V and 1 base from J, the gap between germline ends came to 4 bases. The CDR3 reads CASSLDGTDTQYF. The CDR3 DNA reads as TGTGCCAGCAGCTTAGACGGCACAGATACGCAGTATTTT.

This chain links TRBV6-6 with TRBJ2-3; D call uncertain. The length of the CDR3 is 15 residues. Trimming took 6 bases from V and 1 from J, leaving 14 bases between them. Germline V CDR1 and CDR2: MNHNY, SVGAGI (reference sequence). DNA for the CDR3: TGTGCCAGCAGCGGCTTAAGGAAGCGCACAGATACGCAGTATTTT. This translates into CASSGLRKRTDTQYF.

This chain links TRBV6-1 with TRBJ2-7, with 8 bases that match TRBD2. Unmatched junction bases numbered 7, after V lost 0 bases and J lost 3 bases. Germline loops: CDR1 MNHNS, CDR2 SASEGT. CDR3 length equals 16 residues. CDR3 amino acids: CASSEALLSGSYEQYF. The DNA of the CDR3 is TGTGCCAGCAGTGAAGCCCTTTTAAGCGGGAGCTACGAGCAGTACTTC.

In its sample, this clone was seen a few times. The sample contains more than one DNA sequence encoding this CDR3. This chain connects TRBV7-9 to TRBJ1-1; D possibly corresponds to TRBD1 (5 bases). Trimming removed 6 bases at V and 3 bases at J, with 14 bases between. Germline V CDR1 and CDR2: SEHNR, FQNEAQ (reference sequence). This CDR3 comprises 14 residues. CDR3 in amino acids: CASSPPGVDTEAFF. The CDR3 region has the DNA TGTGCCAGCAGTCCTCCGGGGGTGGACACTGAAGCTTTCTTT. Supplemented by reference TRBV7-9 and TRBJ1-1, the full variable domain reads DTGVSQNPRHKITKRGQNVTFRCDPISEHNRLYWYRQTLGQGPEFLTYFQNEAQLEKSRLLSDRFSAERPKGSFSTLEIQRTEQGDSAMYLCASSPPGVDTEAFFGQGTRLTVV.

The rearrangement uses TRBV7-3 and TRBJ2-1; D ambiguous. The germline V and J ends were trimmed by 5 bases and 3 bases, with 11 bases remaining between them. The CDR3 sequence is 14 residues long. Germline V lookup: CDR1 SGHTA, CDR2 FQGTGA. The CDR3 bases are TGTGCCAGCAGCCCACGCCGGAGCTACAATGAGCAGTTCTTC. This translates into CASSPRRSYNEQFF.

The chain uses TRBV4-1 and TRBJ2-5; 7 bases match TRBD1. Germline V CDR1 and CDR2: MGHRA, YSYEKL. V dropped 2 bases and J dropped 4; count of bases not matched to a gene: 10. The CDR3 spans 16 residues. CDR3 DNA: TGCGCCAGCAGCCAAACCCCCGGGACAGTGGCAGAGACCCAGTACTTC. Translated: CASSQTPGTVAETQYF.

The chain joins TRBV10-3 to TRBJ1-1; TRBD1 matches at 7 bases. V shed 7 bases, J shed 0 bases, and the junction held 17 bases outside the gene matches. The germline gives CDR1 ENHRY, CDR2 SYGVKD. The CDR3 is made up of 18 amino acids. The CDR3 loop is CAIMPGGGTALMNTEAFF. CDR3 nucleotide sequence: TGTGCCATCATGCCCGGGGGTGGGACAGCACTAATGAACACTGAAGCTTTCTTT.

This clone was recorded once. V gene TRBV15 combines with J gene TRBJ1-4; 7 nucleotides match TRBD1. Germline V gene data show CDR1 as LNHNV and CDR2 as YYDKDF (reference sequence). With V trimmed by 2 bases and J by 8 bases, 8 bases remained unmatched. The CDR3 runs 15 residues. The CDR3 is CATSRSTGVGEKLFF. For the CDR3, the DNA is TGTGCCACCAGCAGAAGCACAGGGGTGGGGGAAAAACTGTTTTTT.

V gene TRBV27 combines with J gene TRBJ1-3; D unclear. V lost 6 bases to trimming and J lost 0 bases, with 9 bases between them. The CDR3 is 14 residues long. Per the germline V gene, CDR1 is MNHEY and CDR2 is SMNVEV (reference sequence). The CDR3 DNA follows: TGTGCCAGCAGGGAAGAGTTCTCTGGAAACACCATATATTTT. It encodes CASREEFSGNTIYF.

The genes are TRBV5-6 and TRBJ2-3; 12 bases map to TRBD2. Trimming at V came to 1 base and at J to 0 bases, leaving 6 bases not matched to a gene. CDR1 and CDR2 (germline): SGHDT, YYEEEE. The CDR3 consists of 18 residues. CDR3 amino acids: CASSLLLAGGRSTDTQYF. CDR3 DNA: TGTGCCAGCAGCTTGTTGCTAGCGGGAGGGCGCAGCACAGATACGCAGTATTTT.

The chain carries TRBV19 and TRBJ1-1; 7 bases fit TRBD1. Germline CDR1 and CDR2: LNHDA and SQIVND (reference sequence). This CDR3 has 16 amino acids. The J segment lost 1 base and the V segment lost 6 bases, leaving 11 bases of the junction unmatched. CDR3 loop: CASRPTGTPGNTEAFF. CDR3 bases: TGTGCCAGTAGACCGACAGGGACCCCAGGGAACACTGAAGCTTTCTTT.

V gene TRBV7-3 combines with J gene TRBJ2-1; D unresolved. V was pared by 2 bases and J by 7 bases, with 21 bases between. This CDR3 is 17 amino acids long. The germline gives CDR1 SGHTA, CDR2 FQGTGA. CDR3 region: CASSLSPTGQLNNEQFF. The CDR3 DNA is TGTGCCAGCAGCTTATCCCCCACCGGGCAACTAAATAATGAGCAGTTCTTC.

The chain couples TRBV21-1 to TRBJ2-1; no check of the table's D call, TRBD1, against the DNA was made. TRBV21-1 is classified as a pseudogene. This CDR3 contains 16 residues. The CDR3 here is CASSRTGLRGYNEQFF. The CDR3, as DNA: TGTGCCAGCAGCCGAACAGGTCTAAGGGGCTACAATGAGCAGTTCTTC.

The chain combines TRBV10-1 with TRBJ2-7, with 10 bases lining up with TRBD1. CDR1 and CDR2 (germline): WNHNN, SYGVQD (reference sequence). V lost 3 bases to trimming and J lost 4 bases; unmatched junction nucleotides: 3. The CDR3 runs 14 residues. CDR3 residues: CASSDPGQGYEQYF. For the CDR3, the DNA is TGCGCCAGCAGTGACCCGGGACAGGGGTACGAGCAGTACTTC.